The clone carrying this TCR beta chain occurred once. Its target is unknown. Losses at the gene ends were 4 bases for V and 7 bases for J; bases not matched to a gene: 9. CDR3 length equals 15 residues. Germline lookup yields CDR1 SGHKS and CDR2 YYEKEE (reference sequence). This sample is drawn from a study of T cell responses to AZD1222 COVID-19 vaccine. The protocol was immunoSEQ multiplex PCR, while the TCRdb copy is restricted to in-frame clones and leaves out a portion. The table shows about 54,000 clones, with roughly 90% occurring only once. Study-wide results and limits: An increase in Spike-specific TCR breadth and depth was observed after two AZD1222 doses. Per reports, nearly half of all spike-specific TCRs target regions that are unmutated in variants.

Here the sequenced sample was peripheral blood, taken 28 days after the second AZD1222 dose. The chain has TRBV5-5 and TRBJ2-1, with 9 bases that match TRBD2. This clonotype originated in an adult who received the AZD1222 COVID-19 vaccine. CDR3 sequence reads: CASSPGLAGINEQFF. The CDR3 DNA reads TGTGCCAGCAGCCCCGGGCTAGCGGGAATAAATGAGCAGTTCTTC.